This passage covers 10 T cell receptor beta chains from one sample sequenced in a study of control samples from healthy donors and cancer patients (dated by TCRdb to the early 2020s). Library preparation was by the immunoSEQ multiplex PCR assay. TCRdb limited this immuneACCESS table to in-frame rearrangements with V and J called. A share of clones is missing; checked studies link under half to unresolved V genes, and the rest is unexplained. The sample yields about 6,000 clones; around three quarters were counted once. The top ten clones comprise around 7.2% of the sample. Sequencing input: formalin-fixed, paraffin-embedded tissue. The receptors come from a male donor with melanoma.

This clone has just a few counts. CDR3 amino acids: CASRSGTSGAGEQFF. The CDR3 nucleotides are TGTGCCAGCAGGTCCGGGACTAGCGGAGCTGGTGAGCAGTTCTTC. This sequence joins TRBV14 and TRBJ2-1; 11 bases map to TRBD2. From germline, CDR1 is SGHDN and CDR2 FVKESK. V shed 6 bases and J 9 bases; nucleotides not matched to a gene: 10. The CDR3 sequence is 15 residues long.

The rearrangement links TRBV15 to TRBJ1-2; D is unclear. CDR1 LNHNV and CDR2 YYDKDF come from the germline V gene (reference sequence). The CDR3 consists of 15 residues. Trimming removed 1 base from V and 4 bases from J, with 13 bases in between. In nucleotides, the CDR3 is TGTGCCACCAGCAGAGGCGCGAGGACGCCCTATGGCTACACCTTC. Protein product: CATSRGARTPYGYTF. The full variable domain, rest sourced from reference TRBV15 and TRBJ1-2, is DAMVIQNPRYQVTQFGKPVTLSCSQTLNHNVMYWYQQKSSQAPKLLFHYYDKDFNNEADTPDNFQSRRPNTSFCFLDIRSPGLGDTAMYLCATSRGARTPYGYTFGSGTRLTVV.

The rearrangement joins TRBV14 to TRBJ2-3; D is tentatively TRBD1 or TRBD2 (5 bases each). CDR1 and CDR2 (germline): SGHDN, FVKESK. This CDR3 contains 15 residues. Between the trimmed V and J ends, which lost 4 bases and 6 bases, there was a span of 17 bases. The CDR3 DNA reads as TGTGCCAGCAGCCTCGGGACCTCTCCCTGGGATACGCAGTATTTT. As protein: CASSLGTSPWDTQYF. Supplemented by reference TRBV14 and TRBJ2-3, the full variable domain reads EAGVTQFPSHSVIEKGQTVTLRCDPISGHDNLYWYRRVMGKEIKFLLHFVKESKQDESGMPNNRFLAERTGGTYSTLKVQPAELEDSGVYFCASSLGTSPWDTQYFGPGTRLTVL.

This rearrangement joins TRBV2 to TRBJ2-7; possible D gene TRBD2, 5 bases. The germline V and J ends were trimmed by 7 bases and 1 base, with 14 bases remaining between them. The CDR3 has 14 amino acids. Germline V lookup: CDR1 SNHLY, CDR2 FYNNEI. The CDR3 sequence: CASTQTEVSYEQYF. The DNA for the CDR3 is TGTGCCAGCACTCAAACGGAGGTGTCCTACGAGCAGTACTTC.

The rearrangement uses TRBV5-1 and TRBJ2-5; 12 bases align to TRBD1. Germline assignment: CDR1 SGHRS and CDR2 YFSETQ. CDR3 length equals 15 residues. The trim removed 7 bases at V and 5 bases at J, leaving 9 bases unmatched. In nucleotides, the CDR3 is TGCGCCAGCGGGCCCGGGACAGGGGGCCTTGAGACCCAGTACTTC. It yields the protein CASGPGTGGLETQYF.

V and J are TRBV9 and TRBJ2-2; 7 bases agree with TRBD2. The CDR3 consists of 16 residues. Trimming at V came to 2 bases and at J to 8 bases, leaving 12 bases not matched to a gene. The germline CDR1 and CDR2 sequences are SGDLS and YYNGEE. For the CDR3, the DNA is TGTGCCAGCAGCGTGGAGGCGGGAGCCACACGGGGGGAGCTGTTTTTT. Its translation is CASSVEAGATRGELFF.

The J gene is TRBJ2-2, the V gene TRBV9; D is perhaps TRBD2 (6 bases). The CDR3 length is 16 residues. Trimming shortened V by 4 bases and J by 3 bases, and 16 bases separated the two germline ends. The germline CDR1 and CDR2 sequences are SGDLS and YYNGEE. CDR3 in DNA: TGTGCCAGCAGCACTCCCGGGAGCGGGTACACCGGGGAGCTGTTTTTT. It codes for CASSTPGSGYTGELFF.

This chain links TRBV19 with TRBJ1-1, with 7 bases identical to TRBD1. CDR3 size: 16 residues. Unmatched junction bases numbered 18, after V lost 6 bases and J lost 8 bases. The germline CDR1 and CDR2 sequences are LNHDA and SQIVND (reference sequence). The CDR3 region has the DNA TGTGCCAGTAGAGGGGTTACAACAGGGGCTCCCTTGGAAGCTTTCTTT. It is translated as CASRGVTTGAPLEAFF. The whole variable domain, remainder taken from reference TRBV19 and TRBJ1-1, is DGGITQSPKYLFRKEGQNVTLSCEQNLNHDAMYWYRQDPGQGLRLIYYSQIVNDFQKGDIAEGYSVSREKKESFPLTVTSAQKNPTAFYLCASRGVTTGAPLEAFFGQGTRLTVV.

The CDR3 sequence: CASRPRVGSNYGYTF. The CDR3 coding sequence is TGTGCCAGCAGACCCCGGGTCGGCTCTAACTATGGCTACACCTTC. The chain joins TRBV6-5 to TRBJ1-2; D is undetermined. Germline V CDR1 and CDR2: MNHEY, SVGAGI. This CDR3 has 15 residues. Trimming shortened V by 6 bases and J by 0 bases, and 14 bases separated the two germline ends.

This clone was seen only a few times. The CDR3 DNA is TGTGCCAGCAGCTTAGACCTTGCAGGGCGTAGGGAAAAACTGTTTTTT. It is translated as CASSLDLAGRREKLFF. This chain links TRBV7-2 with TRBJ1-4, with a weak D call TRBD1 (5 bases). This CDR3 is 16 amino acids long. Per germline, CDR1 SGHTA and CDR2 FQGNSA. V was shortened by 1 base and J by 8 bases, with 17 bases between the two germline ends.